The 12 T cell receptor beta chains below all came from one sample that was sequenced in a study of blood T cells in healthy people across ages. A J-beta primer mix and a sample-barcoded 5' primer were used in a second PCR of about 7 to 11 cycles. TCRdb re-called the 5' RACE reads through MiXCR, storing one row per CDR3 protein. This sample yields over 950,000 distinct CDR3 sequences, of which more than 30% are seen a single time; around 14% belongs to the top ten. The sequenced sample consisted of blood. These receptors came from a man aged 18-30 years in good health.

The V and J genes are TRBV10-3 and TRBJ2-3; a weak D match, TRBD2 (6 bases). This CDR3 has 13 amino acids. Germline V gene lookup returns CDR1 ENHRY and CDR2 SYGVKD. The germline V and J ends were trimmed by 3 bases and 4 bases, with 8 bases remaining between them. CDR3 coding DNA: TGTGCCATCAGTGACAGGGAGGCAGATACGCAGTATTTT. Its translation: CAISDREADTQYF.

The chain employs TRBV29-1 and TRBJ2-3; 9 bases fit TRBD2. J was trimmed by 4 bases and V by 7 bases; bases with no gene match: 12. The germline gives CDR1 SQVTM, CDR2 ANQGSEA. The CDR3 runs 15 residues. This CDR3 is CSAQASSGDADTQYF. The CDR3 DNA sequence: TGCAGCGCCCAAGCCTCTAGCGGGGACGCAGATACGCAGTATTTT.

V and J are TRBV16 and TRBJ1-4; D ambiguous. CDR3 length equals 16 residues. Germline CDR1 is KGHSY and CDR2 is FQNENV. V was pared by 3 bases and J by 8 bases, with 19 bases between. The CDR3 nucleotides read TGTGCCAGCAGCCACCAAGCTCAAACGCGAGGGGAAAAACTGTTTTTT. This gives the protein CASSHQAQTRGEKLFF. The whole variable domain, filled in from reference TRBV16 and TRBJ1-4, reads GEEVAQTPKHLVRGEGQKAKLYCAPIKGHSYVFWYQQVLKNEFKFLISFQNENVFDETGMPKERFSAKCLPNSPCSLEIQATKLEDSAVYFCASSHQAQTRGEKLFFGSGTQLSVL.

This clonotype has ten or more counts. A read error may account for a junction end that differs from germline. The chain combines TRBV7-9 with TRBJ2-1; D might be TRBD2 (6 bases). Germline CDR1 and CDR2: SEHNR and FQNEAQ (reference sequence). The length of the CDR3 is 13 residues. CDR3 nucleotide sequence: TGTGCCAGCAGTCGGGACTCCAACAATGAGCAGTTCTTC. It specifies CASSRDSNNEQFF.

The gene calls are TRBV4-3 and TRBJ2-7; tentatively, D is TRBD1 or TRBD2 (6 bases each). The CDR3 has 17 amino acids. The V gene lost 0 bases and the J gene lost 7 bases, with 22 bases spanning the gap. Per the germline V gene, CDR1 is LGHNA and CDR2 is YSLEER. The CDR3 protein is CASSQDPPGGGYNEQYF. The DNA for the CDR3 is TGCGCCAGCAGCCAAGATCCCCCCGGGGGCGGCTACAATGAGCAGTACTTC.

Comment on this clonotype: A clone one base away is much larger, so this may be a read error. The V call is TRBV20-1, the J call TRBJ2-5; D not certain. In germline, CDR1 is DFQATT, CDR2 SNEGSKA (reference sequence). V lost 6 bases to trimming and J lost 11 bases, with 13 bases between them. This CDR3 has 10 amino acids. CDR3 residues: CSAVENEQYF. Written as DNA, the CDR3 is TGCAGTGCAGTAGAAAATGAGCAGTACTTC.

This chain connects TRBV29-1 to TRBJ1-5, with 8 bases fitting TRBD1. CDR3 size: 15 residues. Germline loops: CDR1 SQVTM, CDR2 ANQGSEA. The ends lost 5 bases at V and 6 bases at J; junction bases unmatched: 12. The CDR3 spells CSVLDAGGAGQPQHF. The CDR3 DNA follows: TGCAGCGTTTTGGATGCAGGGGGCGCAGGTCAGCCCCAGCATTTT.

This clonotype showed up just a few times. The CDR3: CSATLRSTSAYEQYF. The CDR3 coding sequence is TGCAGCGCTACCCTCAGGTCGACGTCGGCCTACGAGCAGTACTTC. This sequence joins TRBV29-1 and TRBJ2-7; D is undetermined. CDR1 is SQVTM and CDR2 is ANQGSEA in the germline V gene. There are 15 residues in the CDR3. The V end lost 7 bases, the J end lost 2 bases, and 21 bases lay between the germline ends.

This chain joins TRBV20-1 and TRBJ2-3, with 8 bases fitting TRBD1. The CDR3 sequence is 14 residues long. Germline trimming cut 3 bases from V and 2 bases from J; bases unmatched to any gene: 4. Germline values: CDR1 DFQATT, CDR2 SNEGSKA (reference sequence). In DNA, the CDR3 is TGCAGTGCTAGCAGGGGGCGAATCACAGATACGCAGTATTTT. Translation: CSASRGRITDTQYF.

This clonotype was counted a few times. The J gene is TRBJ1-1, the V gene TRBV5-1; 7 nucleotides align to TRBD1. Germline V gene sequence: CDR1 SGHRS, CDR2 YFSETQ. The trim removed 0 bases at V and 10 bases at J, leaving 3 bases unmatched. The CDR3 has 12 amino acids. CDR3 sequence: CASSLGQGVAFF. CDR3 nucleotides: TGCGCCAGCAGCTTGGGACAGGGTGTAGCTTTCTTT.

V is TRBV20-1 and J is TRBJ1-5; 8 nucleotides agree with TRBD1. Germline CDR1 is DFQATT and CDR2 is SNEGSKA (reference sequence). The CDR3 length is 17 residues. V lost 7 bases to trimming and J lost 2 bases; unmatched junction nucleotides: 16. The CDR3 is CSVTSSNRGRGNQPQHF. The CDR3 bases are TGCAGTGTCACGTCGAGCAACAGGGGGAGGGGCAATCAGCCCCAGCATTTT.

This clonotype was recorded a few times. Relative to the germline gene, one junction end is altered; a read error may explain this. The chain links TRBV9 to TRBJ2-1, with a tentative D call TRBD2 (6 bases). Germline V gives CDR1 SGDLS, CDR2 YYNGEE. This CDR3 comprises 18 residues. CDR3 nucleotides: TGTGCCAGCAGTGTAGCTTCGGGGGTGTCTAGCTCCTACAATGAGCAGTTCTTC. Residues: CASSVASGVSSSYNEQFF.